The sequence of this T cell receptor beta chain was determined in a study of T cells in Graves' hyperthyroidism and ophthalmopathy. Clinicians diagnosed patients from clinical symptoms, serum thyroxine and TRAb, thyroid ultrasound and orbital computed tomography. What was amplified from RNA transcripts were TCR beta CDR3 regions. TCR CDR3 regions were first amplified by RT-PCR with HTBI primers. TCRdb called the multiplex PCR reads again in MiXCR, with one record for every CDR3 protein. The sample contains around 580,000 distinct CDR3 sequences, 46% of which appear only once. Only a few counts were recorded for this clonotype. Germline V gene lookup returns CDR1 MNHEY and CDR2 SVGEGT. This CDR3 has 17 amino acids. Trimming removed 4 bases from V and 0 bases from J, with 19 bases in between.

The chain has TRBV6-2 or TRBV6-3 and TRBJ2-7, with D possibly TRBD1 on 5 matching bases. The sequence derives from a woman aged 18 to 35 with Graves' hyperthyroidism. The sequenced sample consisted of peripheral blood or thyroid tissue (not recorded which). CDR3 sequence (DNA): TGTGCCAGCAGTTTCTCGCTTTCAGACAGACTCTCCTACGAGCAGTACTTC. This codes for CASSFSLSDRLSYEQYF.